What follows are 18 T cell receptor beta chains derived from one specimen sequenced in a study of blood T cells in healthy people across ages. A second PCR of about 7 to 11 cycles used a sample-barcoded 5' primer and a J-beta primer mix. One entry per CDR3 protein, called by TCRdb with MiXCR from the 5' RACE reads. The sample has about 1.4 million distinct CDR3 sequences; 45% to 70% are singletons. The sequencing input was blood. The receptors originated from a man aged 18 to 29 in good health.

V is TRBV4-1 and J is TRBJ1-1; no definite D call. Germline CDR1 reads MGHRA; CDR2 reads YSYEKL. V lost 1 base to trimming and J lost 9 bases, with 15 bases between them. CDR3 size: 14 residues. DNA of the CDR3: TGCGCCAGCAGCCAAGTACCGGTTGAATGGAAAGCTTTCTTT. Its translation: CASSQVPVEWKAFF.

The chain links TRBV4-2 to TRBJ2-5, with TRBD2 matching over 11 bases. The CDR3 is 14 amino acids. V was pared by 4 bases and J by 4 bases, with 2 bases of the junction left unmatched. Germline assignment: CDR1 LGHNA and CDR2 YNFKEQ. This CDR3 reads CASSRLAGLETQYF. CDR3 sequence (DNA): TGTGCCAGCAGCCGACTAGCGGGGTTAGAGACCCAGTACTTC.

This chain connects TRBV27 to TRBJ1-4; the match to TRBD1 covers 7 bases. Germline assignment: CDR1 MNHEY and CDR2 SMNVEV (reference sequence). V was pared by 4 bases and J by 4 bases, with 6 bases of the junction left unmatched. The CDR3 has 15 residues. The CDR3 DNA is TGTGCCAGCAGTTACCGGGACAGTATTAATGAAAAACTGTTTTTT. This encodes CASSYRDSINEKLFF.

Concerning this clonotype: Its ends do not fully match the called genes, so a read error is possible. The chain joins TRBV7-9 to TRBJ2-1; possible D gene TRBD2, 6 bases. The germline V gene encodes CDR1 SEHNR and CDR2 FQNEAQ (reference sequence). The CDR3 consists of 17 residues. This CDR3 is CANSLVRAGRGYNEQFF. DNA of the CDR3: TGTGCCAACAGCTTAGTAAGGGCGGGGAGAGGGTACAATGAGCAGTTCTTC.

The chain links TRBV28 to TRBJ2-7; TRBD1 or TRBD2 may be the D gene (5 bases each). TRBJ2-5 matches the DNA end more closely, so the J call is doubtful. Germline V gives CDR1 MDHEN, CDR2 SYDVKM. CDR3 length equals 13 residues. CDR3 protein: CASSFGAPETQYF. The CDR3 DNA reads TGTGCCAGCAGTTTCGGGGCTCCAGAGACCCAGTACTTC.

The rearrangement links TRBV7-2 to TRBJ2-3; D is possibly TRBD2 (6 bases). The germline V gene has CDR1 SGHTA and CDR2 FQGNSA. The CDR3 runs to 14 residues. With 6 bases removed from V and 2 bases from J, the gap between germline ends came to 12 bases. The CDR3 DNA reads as TGTGCCAGCAGGCGACTAGATTTCACAGATACGCAGTATTTT. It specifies CASRRLDFTDTQYF.

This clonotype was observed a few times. CDR3 residues: CASKLDDWGGPYEQYF. The DNA of the CDR3 is TGTGCCAGCAAACTCGATGATTGGGGAGGCCCCTACGAGCAGTACTTC. The rearrangement links TRBV6-2 or TRBV6-3 to TRBJ2-7, with a tentative D call TRBD2 (6 bases). Germline loops: CDR1 MNHEY, CDR2 SVGEGT. The CDR3 has 16 residues. V shed 7 bases and J shed 2 bases, with 21 bases lying between them.

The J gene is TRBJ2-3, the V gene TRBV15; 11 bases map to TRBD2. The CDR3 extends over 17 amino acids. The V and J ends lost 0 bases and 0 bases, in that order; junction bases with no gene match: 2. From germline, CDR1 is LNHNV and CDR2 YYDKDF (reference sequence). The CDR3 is CATSRDVAGGSTDTQYF. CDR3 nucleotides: TGTGCCACCAGCAGAGACGTAGCGGGGGGGAGCACAGATACGCAGTATTTT.

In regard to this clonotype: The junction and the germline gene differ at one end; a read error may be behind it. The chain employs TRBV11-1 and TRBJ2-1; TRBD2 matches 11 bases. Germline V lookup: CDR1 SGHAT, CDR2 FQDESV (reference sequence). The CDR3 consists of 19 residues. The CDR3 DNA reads TGCGCCAGCAGCTTATCCGGGACTAGCGGACAACCCTCCTACAATGAGCAGTTCTTC. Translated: CASSLSGTSGQPSYNEQFF. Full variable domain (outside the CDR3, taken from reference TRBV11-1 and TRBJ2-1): EAEVAQSPRYKITEKSQAVAFWCDPISGHATLYWYRQILGQGPELLVQFQDESVVDDSQLPKDRFSAERLKGVDSTLKIQPAELGDSAMYLCASSLSGTSGQPSYNEQFFGPGTRLTVL.

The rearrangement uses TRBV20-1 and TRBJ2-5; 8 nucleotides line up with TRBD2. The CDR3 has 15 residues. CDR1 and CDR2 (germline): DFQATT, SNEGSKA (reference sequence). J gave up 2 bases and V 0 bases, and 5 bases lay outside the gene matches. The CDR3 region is CSARDPAGVQETQYF. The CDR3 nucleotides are TGCAGTGCTAGAGATCCAGCGGGGGTACAAGAGACCCAGTACTTC.

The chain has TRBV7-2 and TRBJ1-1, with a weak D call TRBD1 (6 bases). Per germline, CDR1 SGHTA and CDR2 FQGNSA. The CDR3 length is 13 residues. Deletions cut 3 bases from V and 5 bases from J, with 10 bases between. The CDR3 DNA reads TGTGCCAGCAGCTTTCATCAGGGGACTGAAGCTTTCTTT. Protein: CASSFHQGTEAFF.

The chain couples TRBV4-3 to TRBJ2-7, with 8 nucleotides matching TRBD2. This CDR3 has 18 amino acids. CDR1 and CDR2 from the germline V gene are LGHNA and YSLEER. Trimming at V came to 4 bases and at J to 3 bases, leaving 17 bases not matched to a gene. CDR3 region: CASSPGGDTYYKRYEQYF. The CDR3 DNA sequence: TGCGCCAGCAGCCCGGGGGGGGACACGTATTATAAGCGCTACGAGCAGTACTTC.

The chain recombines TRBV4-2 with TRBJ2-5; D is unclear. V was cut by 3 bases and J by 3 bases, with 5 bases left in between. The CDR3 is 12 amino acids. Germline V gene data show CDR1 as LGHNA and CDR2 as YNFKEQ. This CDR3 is CASSHMEETQYF. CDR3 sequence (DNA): TGTGCCAGCAGCCATATGGAAGAGACCCAGTACTTC.

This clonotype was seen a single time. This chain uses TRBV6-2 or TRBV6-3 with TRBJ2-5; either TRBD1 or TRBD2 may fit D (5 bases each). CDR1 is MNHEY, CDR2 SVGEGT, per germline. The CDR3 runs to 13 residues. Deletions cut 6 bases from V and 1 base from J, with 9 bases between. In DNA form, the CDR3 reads TGTGCCAGCAGACCCGGGACCCAAGAGACCCAGTACTTC. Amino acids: CASRPGTQETQYF.

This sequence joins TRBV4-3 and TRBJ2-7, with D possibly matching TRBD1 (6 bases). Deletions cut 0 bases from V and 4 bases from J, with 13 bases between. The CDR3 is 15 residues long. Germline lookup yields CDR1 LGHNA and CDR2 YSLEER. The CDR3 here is CASSQERTGTYEQYF. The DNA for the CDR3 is TGCGCCAGCAGCCAAGAACGGACTGGGACATACGAGCAGTACTTC.

The CDR3 coding sequence is TGTGCCAGCAGCCACCGACAGGGACTGGACTGGTTCTTC. Amino acid sequence: CASSHRQGLDWFF. This rearrangement joins TRBV14 to TRBJ2-1, with D possibly TRBD1 on 7 matching bases. Germline V CDR1 and CDR2: SGHDN, FVKESK. V was clipped by 3 bases and J by 15 bases, with 18 bases between them. The CDR3 extends over 13 amino acids.

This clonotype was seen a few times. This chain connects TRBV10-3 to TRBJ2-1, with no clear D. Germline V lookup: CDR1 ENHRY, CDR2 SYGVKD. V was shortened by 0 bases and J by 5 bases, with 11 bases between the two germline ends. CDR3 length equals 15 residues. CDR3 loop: CAISESFDTHNEQFF. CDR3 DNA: TGTGCCATCAGTGAGTCGTTTGATACGCACAATGAGCAGTTCTTC.

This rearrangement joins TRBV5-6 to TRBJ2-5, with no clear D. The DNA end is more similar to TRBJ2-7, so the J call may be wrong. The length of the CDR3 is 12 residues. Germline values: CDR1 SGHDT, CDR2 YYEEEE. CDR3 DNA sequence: TGTGCCAGCAGCTTTTCACAGTACGAGCAGTACTTC. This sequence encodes CASSFSQYEQYF.